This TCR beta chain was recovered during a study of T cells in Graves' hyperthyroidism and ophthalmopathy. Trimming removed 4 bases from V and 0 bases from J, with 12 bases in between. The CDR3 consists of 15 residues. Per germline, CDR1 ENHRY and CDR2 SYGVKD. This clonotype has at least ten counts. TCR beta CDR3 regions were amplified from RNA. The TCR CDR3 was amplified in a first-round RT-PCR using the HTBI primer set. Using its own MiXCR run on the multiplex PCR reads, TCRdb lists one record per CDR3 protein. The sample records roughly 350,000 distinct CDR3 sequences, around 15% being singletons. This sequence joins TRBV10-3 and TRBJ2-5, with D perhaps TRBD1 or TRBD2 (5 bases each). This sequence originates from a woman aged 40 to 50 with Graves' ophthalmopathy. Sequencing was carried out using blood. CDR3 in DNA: TGTGCCATCAGTGGCCAGGGAGAAAACCAAGAGACCCAGTACTTC. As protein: CAISGQGENQETQYF.